This T cell receptor (beta chain) was recorded in a study of a mutant IDH1 vaccine in newly diagnosed glioma. Assay: immunoSEQ multiplex PCR; the TCRdb copy retains only in-frame clones and omits some. This table has tens of thousands of clones, over 75% appearing once. This clone was seen a few times. Antigen specificity is unknown. Time point: week 5, during vaccination. It was 300 ug of mutant IDH1 20-mer peptide that made up each vaccine dose, given with topical imiquimod. Germline assignment: CDR1 LGHNA and CDR2 YSLEER. Deletions cut 4 bases from V and 0 bases from J, with 6 bases between. CDR3 length: 14 amino acids.

The material was PBMCs, obtained from a glioma patient whose treatment included an IDH1 peptide vaccine. The clonotype was recovered from a woman aged 40 to 50 with glioma. The rearrangement joins TRBV4-3 to TRBJ2-2, with D possibly being TRBD1 or TRBD2 (5 bases each). The CDR3 DNA reads TGCGCCAGCAGCCCGGGACCGAACACCGGGGAGCTGTTTTTT. This codes for CASSPGPNTGELFF.